The rows below give T cell receptor beta chains drawn from one sample of a study of human T cells and chemical hapten exposure. Each CDR3 protein is one row after TCRdb ran MiXCR on the RACE reads. The data contain some 110,000 distinct CDR3 sequences, 10% to 12% of them singletons. This sample comprised whole blood, obtained in connection with sensitization to the hapten diphenylcyclopropenone (DPC). Receptors were obtained from a woman aged 45-59 years with alopecia areata. Some clones in this sample may be carry-over from other donors' samples. CDR3s include the opening cysteine and the closing phenylalanine or tryptophan. The order of the fields is J gene, clone size, D gene, V gene, CDR3 protein, CDR3 DNA. D genes are given only for firm matches. Size is omitted from some rows. Given values are once, few, many or a class for expanded clones.

j_call: TRBJ2-1; clone_size: -; d_call: -; v_call: TRBV20-1; cdr3_aa: CSASLGWNNEQFF; cdr3_nt: TGCAGTGCTAGTTTGGGGTGGAACAATGAGCAGTTCTTC
j_call: TRBJ2-1; clone_size: -; d_call: -; v_call: TRBV7-2; cdr3_aa: CASSLRGRGSYNEQFF; cdr3_nt: TGTGCCAGCAGCTTAAGAGGGAGAGGGTCCTACAATGAGCAGTTCTTC
j_call: TRBJ2-7; clone_size: -; d_call: -; v_call: TRBV6-5; cdr3_aa: CASSQLPAYEQYF; cdr3_nt: TGTGCCAGCAGTCAACTACCCGCCTACGAGCAGTACTTC
j_call: TRBJ1-2; clone_size: -; d_call: TRBD1; v_call: TRBV4-2; cdr3_aa: CASSQGTGDNYGYTF; cdr3_nt: TGTGCCAGCAGCCAAGGAACAGGGGACAACTATGGCTACACCTTC
j_call: TRBJ1-1; clone_size: once; d_call: -; v_call: TRBV5-1; cdr3_aa: CASSRGGEGTEAFF; cdr3_nt: TGCGCCAGCAGCCGGGGCGGGGAGGGCACTGAAGCTTTCTTT
j_call: TRBJ2-5; clone_size: few; d_call: -; v_call: TRBV5-1; cdr3_aa: CASSLTGSQETQYF; cdr3_nt: TGCGCCAGCAGCTTAACTGGTTCCCAAGAGACCCAGTACTTC
j_call: TRBJ2-1; clone_size: many; d_call: -; v_call: TRBV10-3; cdr3_aa: CAISEDTRGSIF; cdr3_nt: TGTGCCATCAGTGAAGACACCCGAGGTTCGATCTTC
j_call: TRBJ2-7; clone_size: few; d_call: -; v_call: TRBV7-2; cdr3_aa: CASSPSMEQYF; cdr3_nt: TGTGCCAGCAGCCCGAGTATGGAGCAGTACTTC
j_call: TRBJ1-1; clone_size: few; d_call: -; v_call: TRBV20-1; cdr3_aa: CSARVDTWTEAFF; cdr3_nt: TGCAGTGCTAGAGTGGACACCTGGACTGAAGCTTTCTTT
j_call: TRBJ1-1; clone_size: few; d_call: -; v_call: TRBV7-9; cdr3_aa: CASSYRGEAFF; cdr3_nt: TGTGCCAGCAGCTACCGGGGCGAAGCTTTCTTT
j_call: TRBJ1-1; clone_size: -; d_call: -; v_call: TRBV7-9; cdr3_aa: CASGAMNTEAFF; cdr3_nt: TGTGCCAGCGGGGCTATGAACACTGAAGCTTTCTTT
j_call: TRBJ1-1; clone_size: -; d_call: TRBD1; v_call: TRBV11-2; cdr3_aa: CASSWGQPNTEAFF; cdr3_nt: TGTGCCAGCAGCTGGGGACAGCCGAACACTGAAGCTTTCTTT
j_call: TRBJ1-4; clone_size: -; d_call: TRBD1; v_call: TRBV5-1; cdr3_aa: CASSPQTGTGGNEKLFF; cdr3_nt: TGCGCCAGCAGCCCGCAGACAGGGACCGGGGGTAATGAAAAACTGTTTTTT
j_call: TRBJ1-1; clone_size: -; d_call: -; v_call: TRBV12-3/TRBV12-4; cdr3_aa: CASGWASSFLPNTEAFF; cdr3_nt: TGTGCCAGCGGATGGGCTTCCTCTTTCCTACCCAACACTGAAGCTTTCTTT
j_call: TRBJ2-7; clone_size: few; d_call: -; v_call: TRBV28; cdr3_aa: CASSLARVLTYEQYF; cdr3_nt: TGTGCCAGCAGTTTAGCCAGGGTTCTTACCTACGAGCAGTACTTC
j_call: TRBJ2-3; clone_size: -; d_call: TRBD2; v_call: TRBV5-1; cdr3_aa: CASSLTSPTDTQYF; cdr3_nt: TGCGCCAGCAGCCTGACTAGCCCCACAGATACGCAGTATTTT
j_call: TRBJ2-3; clone_size: many; d_call: -; v_call: TRBV6-1; cdr3_aa: CASGPGLSTDTQYF; cdr3_nt: TGTGCCAGTGGCCCGGGACTTAGCACAGATACGCAGTATTTT
j_call: TRBJ2-6; clone_size: many; d_call: -; v_call: TRBV6-2/TRBV6-3; cdr3_aa: CASAEDRTISGANVLTF; cdr3_nt: TGTGCCAGCGCCGAGGACAGGACTATCTCAGGGGCCAACGTCCTGACTTTC
j_call: TRBJ1-1; clone_size: -; d_call: TRBD1; v_call: TRBV10-3; cdr3_aa: CDIRQGTNTEAFF; cdr3_nt: TGTGACATAAGACAGGGGACGAACACTGAAGCTTTCTTT
j_call: TRBJ1-1; clone_size: once; d_call: TRBD1; v_call: TRBV5-1; cdr3_aa: CASSFQGANEAFF; cdr3_nt: TGCGCCAGCAGCTTCCAGGGGGCTAATGAAGCTTTCTTT
j_call: TRBJ1-2; clone_size: few; d_call: -; v_call: TRBV5-8; cdr3_aa: CASSLEVVSEPVYGYTF; cdr3_nt: TGTGCCAGCAGCTTGGAAGTTGTGAGTGAGCCCGTCTATGGCTACACCTTC
j_call: TRBJ2-7; clone_size: few; d_call: -; v_call: TRBV6-1; cdr3_aa: CASSREVSSYEQYF; cdr3_nt: TGTGCCAGCAGTAGAGAAGTAAGCTCCTACGAGCAGTACTTC
j_call: TRBJ1-3; clone_size: -; d_call: -; v_call: TRBV6-6; cdr3_aa: CASSRPRGGNTIYF; cdr3_nt: TGTGCCAGCAGTCGTCCCAGGGGCGGAAACACCATATATTTT
j_call: TRBJ1-5; clone_size: few; d_call: -; v_call: TRBV12-3/TRBV12-4; cdr3_aa: CASTLGVGQPQHF; cdr3_nt: TGTGCCAGCACCCTTGGGGTGGGTCAGCCCCAGCATTTT
j_call: TRBJ2-3; clone_size: few; d_call: -; v_call: TRBV9; cdr3_aa: CASSVANRLSTDTQYF; cdr3_nt: TGTGCCAGCAGCGTAGCTAATAGACTAAGCACAGATACGCAGTATTTT
j_call: TRBJ2-3; clone_size: -; d_call: -; v_call: TRBV29-1; cdr3_aa: CSVDSTSTDTQYF; cdr3_nt: TGCAGCGTTGACTCCACTTCCACAGATACGCAGTATTTT